These 3 T cell receptor beta chains were all obtained from the same sample, sequenced in a study of T cell clonotyping in hematopoietic cell transplantation. Here immunoSEQ multiplex PCR was the method, and the copy in TCRdb shows in-frame clones only, minus some. The sample shows about 69,000 clones, roughly 95% of them seen only once. Documented time point: recipient sample about 28 days before transplant, after cytoreduction. Source: peripheral blood mononuclear cells, taken before stem cell transplant. Receptors originate from a woman aged 50 to 60 with acute myeloid leukemia. Some clones in this sample may be carry-over from other donors' samples.

J is TRBJ1-1 and V is TRBV7-2, with no clear D. V was pared by 2 bases and J by 0 bases, with 16 bases between. Germline CDR1 SGHTA, CDR2 FQGNSA. This CDR3 is 17 amino acids long. The CDR3: CASSLSLGRVMNTEAFF. The DNA of the CDR3 is TGTGCCAGCAGCTTAAGTTTAGGGAGAGTAATGAACACTGAAGCTTTCTTT.

The rearrangement links TRBV10-3 to TRBJ1-2, with D perhaps TRBD1 (5 bases). The CDR3 is 15 residues long. V was trimmed by 3 bases and J by 0 bases, leaving 11 bases between them. Germline CDR1 reads ENHRY; CDR2 reads SYGVKD. The CDR3 reads CAISEAGLANYGYTF. CDR3 in DNA: TGTGCCATCAGTGAAGCAGGGTTAGCTAACTATGGCTACACCTTC.

This chain links TRBV30 with TRBJ2-1; TRBD1 matches at 8 bases. Losses at the gene ends were 3 bases for V and 9 bases for J; bases not matched to a gene: 1. The V gene's germline CDR1 is GTSNPN and CDR2 SVGIG (reference sequence). The CDR3 is made up of 11 amino acids. CDR3 loop: CAWRQGGEQFF. The CDR3 coding sequence is TGTGCCTGGAGACAGGGGGGTGAGCAGTTCTTC.